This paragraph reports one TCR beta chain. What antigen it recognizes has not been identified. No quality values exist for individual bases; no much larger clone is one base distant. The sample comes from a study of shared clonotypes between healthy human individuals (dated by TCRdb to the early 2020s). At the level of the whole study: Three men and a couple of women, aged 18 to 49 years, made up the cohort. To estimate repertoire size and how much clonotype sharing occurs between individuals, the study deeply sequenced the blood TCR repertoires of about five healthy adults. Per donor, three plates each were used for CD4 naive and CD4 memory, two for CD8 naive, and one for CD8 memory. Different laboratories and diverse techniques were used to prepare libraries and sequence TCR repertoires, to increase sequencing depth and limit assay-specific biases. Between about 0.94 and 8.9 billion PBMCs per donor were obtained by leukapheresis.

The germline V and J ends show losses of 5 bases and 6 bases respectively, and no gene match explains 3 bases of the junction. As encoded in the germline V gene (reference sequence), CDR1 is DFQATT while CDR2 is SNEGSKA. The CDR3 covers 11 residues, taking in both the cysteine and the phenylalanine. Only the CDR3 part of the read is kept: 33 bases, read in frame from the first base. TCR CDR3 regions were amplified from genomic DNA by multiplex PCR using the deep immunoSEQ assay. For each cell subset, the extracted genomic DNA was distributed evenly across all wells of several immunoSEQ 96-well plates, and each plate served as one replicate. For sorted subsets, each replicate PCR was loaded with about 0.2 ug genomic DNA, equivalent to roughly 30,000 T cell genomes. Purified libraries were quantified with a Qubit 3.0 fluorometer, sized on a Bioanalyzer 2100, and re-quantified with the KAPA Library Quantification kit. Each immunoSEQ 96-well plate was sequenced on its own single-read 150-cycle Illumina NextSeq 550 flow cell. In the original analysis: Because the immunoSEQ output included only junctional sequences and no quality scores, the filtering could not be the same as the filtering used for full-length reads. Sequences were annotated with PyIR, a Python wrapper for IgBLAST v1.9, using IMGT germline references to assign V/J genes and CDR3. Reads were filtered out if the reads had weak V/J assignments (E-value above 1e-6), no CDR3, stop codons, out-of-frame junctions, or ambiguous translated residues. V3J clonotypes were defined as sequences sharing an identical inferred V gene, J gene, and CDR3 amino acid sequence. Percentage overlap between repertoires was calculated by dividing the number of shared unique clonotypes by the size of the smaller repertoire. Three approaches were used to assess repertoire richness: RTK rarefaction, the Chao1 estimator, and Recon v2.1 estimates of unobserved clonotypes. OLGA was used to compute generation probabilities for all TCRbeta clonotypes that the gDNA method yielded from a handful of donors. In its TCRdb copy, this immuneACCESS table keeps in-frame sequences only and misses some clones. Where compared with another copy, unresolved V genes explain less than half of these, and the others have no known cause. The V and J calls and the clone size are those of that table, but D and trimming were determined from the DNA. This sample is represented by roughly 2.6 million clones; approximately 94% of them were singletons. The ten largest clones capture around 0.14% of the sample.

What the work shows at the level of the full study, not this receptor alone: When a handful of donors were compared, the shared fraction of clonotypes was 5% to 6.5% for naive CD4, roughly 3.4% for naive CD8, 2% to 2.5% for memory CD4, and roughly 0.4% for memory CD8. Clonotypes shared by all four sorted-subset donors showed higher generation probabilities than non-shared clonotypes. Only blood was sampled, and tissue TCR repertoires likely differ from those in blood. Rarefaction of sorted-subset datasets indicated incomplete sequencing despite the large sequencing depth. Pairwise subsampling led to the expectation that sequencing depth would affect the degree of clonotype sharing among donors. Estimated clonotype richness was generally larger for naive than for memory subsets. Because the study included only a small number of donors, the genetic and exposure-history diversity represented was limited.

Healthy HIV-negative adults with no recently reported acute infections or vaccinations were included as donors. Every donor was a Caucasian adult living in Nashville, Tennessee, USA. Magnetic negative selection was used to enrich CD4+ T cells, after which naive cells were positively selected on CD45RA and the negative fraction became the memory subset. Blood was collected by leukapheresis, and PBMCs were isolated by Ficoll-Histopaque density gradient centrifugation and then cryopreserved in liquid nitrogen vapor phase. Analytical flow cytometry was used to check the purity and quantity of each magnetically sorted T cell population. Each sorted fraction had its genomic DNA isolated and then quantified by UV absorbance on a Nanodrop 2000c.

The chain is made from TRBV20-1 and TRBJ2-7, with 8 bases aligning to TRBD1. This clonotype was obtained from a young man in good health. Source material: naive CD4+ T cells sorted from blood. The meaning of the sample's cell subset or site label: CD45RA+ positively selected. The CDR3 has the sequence CSAARGPEQYF. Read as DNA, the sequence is TGCAGTGCTGCCAGGGGGCCCGAGCAGTACTTC.